This passage covers 26 T cell receptor beta chains from one sample sequenced in a study of CD8 T cells in Susac syndrome. Random hexamers were used to reverse transcribe 0.5 to 1 ug of RNA. From the immunoSEQ multiplex PCR reads, TCRdb called clonotypes with MiXCR, one entry per CDR3 protein. Of approximately 150,000 distinct CDR3 sequences in the sample, roughly 92% were seen once. Material: CD4+ T cells from PBMCs. The origin of the receptors is a human donor with multiple sclerosis.

The gene calls are TRBV11-2 and TRBJ1-3; D gene uncertain. This CDR3 is 13 amino acids long. In germline, CDR1 is SGHAT, CDR2 FQNNGV. Trimming pared 2 bases from V and 4 bases from J, leaving 6 bases between. The CDR3 spells CASSLLAGNTIYF. The CDR3 DNA reads TGTGCCAGCAGCTTATTGGCGGGAAACACCATATATTTT.

The gene calls are TRBV27 and TRBJ2-1, with TRBD1 matching over 7 bases. J lost 9 bases, V lost 5 bases, and 7 bases had no gene match. Germline V lookup: CDR1 MNHEY, CDR2 SMNVEV (reference sequence). The CDR3 has 13 amino acids. The CDR3 DNA sequence: TGTGCCAGCAGTATTGACAGGGTTCGTGAGCAGTTCTTC. It yields the protein CASSIDRVREQFF.

The chain joins TRBV14 to TRBJ1-1, with D perhaps matching TRBD1 (5 bases). V was shortened by 2 bases and J by 3 bases, with 13 bases between the two germline ends. There are 15 residues in the CDR3. Germline V CDR1 and CDR2: SGHDN, FVKESK. The CDR3 DNA sequence: TGTGCCAGCAGCCAATTAGGGCAGGGCGACACTGAAGCTTTCTTT. This sequence encodes CASSQLGQGDTEAFF.

This clonotype was detected a few times. V and J are TRBV12-3 or TRBV12-4 and TRBJ2-5; D tentatively reads TRBD1 or TRBD2 (5 bases each). CDR3 length: 13 amino acids. Trimming left V 3 bases short and J 2 bases short, with 7 bases between. The CDR3 is CASSLGPQETQYF. CDR3 coding DNA: TGTGCCAGCAGTTTGGGACCGCAAGAGACCCAGTACTTC.

V gene TRBV2 combines with J gene TRBJ2-5; 8 positions match TRBD1. The CDR3 consists of 13 residues. Trimming at V came to 6 bases and at J to 3 bases, leaving 3 bases not matched to a gene. Germline assignment: CDR1 SNHLY and CDR2 FYNNEI. DNA for the CDR3: TGTGCCAGCAGCCGGACAGGGAAAGAGACCCAGTACTTC. Residues: CASSRTGKETQYF.

This sequence joins TRBV4-1 and TRBJ1-4; D is unclear. V was pared by 4 bases and J by 5 bases, with 8 bases between. Germline V gene data show CDR1 as MGHRA and CDR2 as YSYEKL. The CDR3 has 13 residues. This CDR3 reads CASSRLANEKLFF. The CDR3 DNA is TGCGCCAGCAGCCGCCTTGCGAATGAAAAACTGTTTTTT.

The CDR3 DNA follows: TGTGCCACCAGTCCACAGGCCTCCTACAATGAGCAGTTCTTC. As protein: CATSPQASYNEQFF. The chain joins TRBV15 to TRBJ2-1, with a weak D call TRBD1 (5 bases). The V end lost 6 bases, the J end lost 0 bases, and 9 bases lay between the germline ends. The CDR3 covers 14 residues. Germline assignment: CDR1 LNHNV and CDR2 YYDKDF (reference sequence). Looking up the rest from reference TRBV15 and TRBJ2-1 gives the full variable domain: DAMVIQNPRYQVTQFGKPVTLSCSQTLNHNVMYWYQQKSSQAPKLLFHYYDKDFNNEADTPDNFQSRRPNTSFCFLDIRSPGLGDTAMYLCATSPQASYNEQFFGPGTRLTVL.

The V and J genes are TRBV30 and TRBJ1-2; D gene unclear. Looked up from germline, CDR1 is GTSNPN and CDR2 is SVGIG (reference sequence). The CDR3 consists of 13 residues. Trimming shortened V by 5 bases and J by 4 bases, and 14 bases separated the two germline ends. The CDR3 here is CAWGPPDSYGYTF. The CDR3 bases are TGTGCCTGGGGACCTCCTGATTCCTATGGCTACACCTTC.

The chain carries TRBV27 and TRBJ2-2; 8 bases align to TRBD2. This CDR3 has 13 residues. Germline V lookup: CDR1 MNHEY, CDR2 SMNVEV (reference sequence). CDR3 amino acids: CASGGRSTGELFF. The CDR3 DNA reads TGTGCTTCCGGCGGGAGGAGCACCGGGGAGCTGTTTTTT.

The genes are TRBV19 and TRBJ1-2, with D tentatively TRBD1 (6 bases). The CDR3 extends over 14 amino acids. Germline V gene data show CDR1 as LNHDA and CDR2 as SQIVND (reference sequence). Trimming removed 5 bases at V and 3 bases at J, with 13 bases between. For the CDR3, the DNA is TGTGCCAGTAGTGAGGTCAGGGGAGACTATGGCTACACCTTC. Amino acids: CASSEVRGDYGYTF.

V is TRBV3-1 and J is TRBJ2-7; D possibly corresponds to TRBD1 (7 bases). The CDR3 loop spans 16 amino acids. Germline loops: CDR1 LGHDT, CDR2 YNNKEL (reference sequence). V was trimmed by 3 bases and J by 3 bases, leaving 18 bases between them. The CDR3 DNA follows: TGTGCCAGCAGCCACTTAGCAGGGGGGATTTTCTACGAGCAGTACTTC. This sequence encodes CASSHLAGGIFYEQYF.

This chain links TRBV19 with TRBJ1-1, with a possible D match to TRBD1 (6 bases). V lost 10 bases, J lost 0 bases, and 21 bases lay in between. The CDR3 runs 16 residues. Germline loops: CDR1 LNHDA, CDR2 SQIVND (reference sequence). This CDR3 is CATRGPEPFMNTEAFF. The DNA of the CDR3 is TGTGCCACCCGGGGGCCCGAACCTTTTATGAACACTGAAGCTTTCTTT.

In this sample, this clonotype turned up a few times. CDR3 region: CASSVGSGGELFF. The CDR3 nucleotides read TGTGCCAGCAGTGTGGGGTCTGGAGGGGAGCTGTTTTTT. The rearrangement links TRBV6-1 to TRBJ2-2; the D is unclear. In germline, CDR1 is MNHNS, CDR2 SASEGT. V was clipped by 4 bases and J by 8 bases, with 11 bases between them. The CDR3 runs 13 residues.

The CDR3 sequence is CASSYASTQGTGEKLFF. For the CDR3, the DNA is TGTGCCAGCAGTTACGCCTCTACTCAGGGAACAGGTGAAAAACTGTTTTTT. The genes are TRBV6-5 and TRBJ1-4; TRBD1 is a possible D gene (5 bases). Trimming removed 2 bases from V and 7 bases from J, with 20 bases in between. CDR1 is MNHEY, CDR2 SVGAGI, per germline. CDR3 length equals 17 residues.

V gene TRBV4-3 combines with J gene TRBJ1-3; tentatively, D is TRBD1 (5 bases). CDR3 size: 16 residues. The germline gives CDR1 LGHNA, CDR2 YSLEER. V was shortened by 0 bases and J by 2 bases, with 11 bases between the two germline ends. The CDR3 here is CASSQEWGYPGNTIYF. In DNA, the CDR3 is TGCGCCAGCAGCCAAGAATGGGGGTACCCTGGAAACACCATATATTTT.

V is TRBV7-8 and J is TRBJ1-5; a possible D gene is TRBD1 (5 bases). Germline V CDR1 and CDR2: SGHVS, FQNEAQ. V lost 4 bases and J lost 10, with 14 bases in between. The CDR3 sequence is 13 residues long. CDR3 in DNA: TGTGCCAGCAGCTCGGGACCCCTGGGACCCCAGCATTTT. This encodes CASSSGPLGPQHF.

The rearrangement links TRBV12-3 or TRBV12-4 to TRBJ2-5, with TRBD2 identical over 10 bases. This CDR3 region has 19 residues. V was clipped by 1 base and J by 2 bases; unmatched bases: 13. CDR3 DNA sequence: TGTGCCAGCAGTTTAGGGCTAGCGGGAGTTGGTCGGTCTCAAGAGACCCAGTACTTC. Its protein product is CASSLGLAGVGRSQETQYF.

The chain employs TRBV19 and TRBJ2-3, with D perhaps TRBD1 or TRBD2 (5 bases each). Germline-derived CDR1 and CDR2 are LNHDA and SQIVND (reference sequence). CDR3 length: 16 residues. The ends were cut back, 6 bases at V and 0 bases at J, with 16 bases in the middle. The CDR3 DNA is TGTGCCAGTAGAAATTCGGGACCCTCTAGCACAGATACGCAGTATTTT. Translation gives CASRNSGPSSTDTQYF.

This clonotype was seen once. V and J are TRBV5-4 and TRBJ2-1, with D tentatively TRBD1 (6 bases). CDR3 length: 15 amino acids. V lost 4 bases, J lost 1 base, and 12 bases lay in between. Germline V gives CDR1 SGHNT, CDR2 YYREEE (reference sequence). The CDR3 is CASSLPGDSYNEQFF. In DNA, the CDR3 is TGTGCCAGCAGCCTACCAGGGGATTCCTACAATGAGCAGTTCTTC.

V gene TRBV7-2 combines with J gene TRBJ1-5; D is possibly TRBD1 (5 bases). Germline loops: CDR1 SGHTA, CDR2 FQGNSA. Trimming removed 7 bases from V and 0 bases from J, with 10 bases in between. CDR3 length: 14 amino acids. CDR3 sequence (DNA): TGTGCCAGCAATCAGGGATATAGCAATCAGCCCCAGCATTTT. Translated: CASNQGYSNQPQHF. Complete variable domain (other parts from reference TRBV7-2 and TRBJ1-5): GAGVSQSPSNKVTEKGKDVELRCDPISGHTALYWYRQSLGQGLEFLIYFQGNSAPDKSGLPSDRFSAERTGGSVSTLTIQRTQQEDSAVYLCASNQGYSNQPQHFGDGTRLSIL.

V usage is TRBV11-2 and J usage is TRBJ1-1; D is uncertain. CDR3 length: 16 residues. Germline values: CDR1 SGHAT, CDR2 FQNNGV. Trimming left V 3 bases short and J 1 base short, with 15 bases between. The CDR3 coding sequence is TGTGCCAGCAGCTTGAACCCCCCAGGTCCGAACACTGAAGCTTTCTTT. As protein: CASSLNPPGPNTEAFF.

This clonotype was counted once. The genes are TRBV5-6 and TRBJ2-5; 7 nucleotides line up with TRBD2. CDR1 and CDR2 from the germline V gene are SGHDT and YYEEEE. The CDR3 extends over 15 amino acids. The J segment lost 0 bases and the V segment lost 6 bases, leaving 8 bases of the junction unmatched. DNA of the CDR3: TGTGCCAGCAACTTATTACTAGCGCACCAAGAGACCCAGTACTTC. It specifies CASNLLLAHQETQYF.

This clonotype was seen once. The chain is built from TRBV28 and TRBJ2-7; TRBD1 is a possible D gene (6 bases). This CDR3 has 13 amino acids. Germline CDR1 is MDHEN and CDR2 is SYDVKM. V lost 10 bases and J lost 7, with 20 bases in between. The CDR3 protein is CATSPGHSGEQYF. Here the CDR3 DNA reads TGTGCCACCTCCCCGGGACACTCGGGGGAGCAGTACTTC.

The gene calls are TRBV4-3 and TRBJ2-4; maybe TRBD1 (6 bases). Germline CDR1 reads LGHNA; CDR2 reads YSLEER. The CDR3 is 15 amino acids. V lost 4 bases to trimming and J lost 7 bases, with 17 bases between them. CDR3 loop: CASSRKMIQGNIQYF. Written as DNA, the CDR3 is TGCGCCAGCAGCCGAAAGATGATCCAGGGGAACATTCAGTACTTC.

The chain recombines TRBV4-1 with TRBJ1-5; D possibly corresponds to TRBD1 (5 bases). The CDR3 runs to 18 residues. CDR1 MGHRA and CDR2 YSYEKL come from the germline V gene. Trimming cost V 0 bases and J 9 bases, with 24 bases left between them. The CDR3 bases are TGCGCCAGCAGCCAAGATCCCCCGGGCCGGGATACAGGCCTGCCCCAGCATTTT. This gives the protein CASSQDPPGRDTGLPQHF.

The chain joins TRBV5-4 to TRBJ2-1; D gene ambiguous. The CDR3 spans 12 residues. In germline, CDR1 is SGHNT, CDR2 YYREEE (reference sequence). V shed 2 bases and J shed 5 bases, with 5 bases lying between them. In DNA, the CDR3 is TGTGCCAGCAGCTTACCAAACAATGAGCAGTTCTTC. Translated, it gives CASSLPNNEQFF.